Below are 9 T cell receptor beta chains sequenced from a single sample in a study of CD8 T cells in ankylosing spondylitis. MiXCR was run by TCRdb on the 5' RACE reads, yielding one entry per CDR3 protein. The data hold about 240,000 distinct CDR3 sequences, with roughly a quarter observed a single time. What was sequenced was blood, either unsorted or a sorted T cell fraction (not recorded which). These TCRs come from a male donor with ankylosing spondylitis or in good health (not recorded which).

For this clonotype: A read error may be the cause here, since a much bigger clone is one base away. The chain uses TRBV5-1 and TRBJ2-7; 9 bases agree with TRBD1. Germline values: CDR1 SGHRS, CDR2 YFSETQ. CDR3 size: 14 residues. Here the CDR3 DNA reads TGCACCAGCAGCTTCGGACAGGGGAGATACGAGCAGTACTTC. Its protein is CTSSFGQGRYEQYF.

The chain links TRBV28 to TRBJ2-3; 8 bases align to TRBD2. V dropped 5 bases and J dropped 6; count of bases not matched to a gene: 10. Per germline, CDR1 MDHEN and CDR2 SYDVKM. The CDR3 contains 15 residues. CDR3: CASSARAGVGDTQYF. The CDR3 DNA follows: TGTGCCAGCAGTGCCAGAGCGGGGGTGGGGGATACGCAGTATTTT.

This clonotype was detected a few times. V usage is TRBV6-5 and J usage is TRBJ2-7; no clear D gene. This CDR3 comprises 14 residues. Trimming shortened V by 2 bases and J by 1 base, and 9 bases separated the two germline ends. Germline V gene lookup returns CDR1 MNHEY and CDR2 SVGAGI. CDR3 nucleotides: TGTGCCAGCAGTTACACAGACCTTTCCTACGAGCAGTACTTC. Residues: CASSYTDLSYEQYF.

The chain combines TRBV29-1 with TRBJ1-5; possible D gene TRBD1, 5 bases. The CDR3 is made up of 12 amino acids. V was trimmed by 0 bases and J by 7 bases, leaving 7 bases between them. Germline V gene data show CDR1 as SQVTM and CDR2 as ANQGSEA. CDR3 bases: TGCAGCGTTGAAGATGAGGGGCAGCCCCAGCATTTT. Translation gives CSVEDEGQPQHF.

The chain uses TRBV11-2 and TRBJ2-4, with a possible D match to TRBD1 (6 bases). V gave up 4 bases and J gave up 1 base, with 11 bases separating them. Germline CDR1 and CDR2: SGHAT and FQNNGV. CDR3 length: 15 amino acids. CDR3 sequence: CASSSTGMAKNIQYF. The CDR3 DNA reads as TGTGCCAGCAGCTCGACAGGCATGGCCAAAAACATTCAGTACTTC.

This clonotype was counted ten times or more. The rearrangement links TRBV28 to TRBJ1-3; D uncertain. Germline CDR1 is MDHEN and CDR2 is SYDVKM. The CDR3 has 14 residues. Trimming removed 6 bases from V and 2 bases from J, with 11 bases in between. CDR3 protein: CASSQTQPGNTIYF. In nucleotides, the CDR3 is TGTGCCAGCAGCCAAACCCAACCTGGAAACACCATATATTTT.

The J gene is TRBJ2-7, the V gene TRBV28, with D possibly being TRBD1 or TRBD2 (5 bases each). This CDR3 comprises 14 residues. CDR1 is MDHEN, CDR2 SYDVKM, per germline. Trimming took off 5 bases at V and 2 bases at J, with 13 bases between the two ends. The CDR3 DNA is TGTGCCAGCAGTCCCCCTGGGGGTGCCTACGAGCAGTACTTC. This gives the protein CASSPPGGAYEQYF.

This clonotype was recorded many times. The V and J genes are TRBV6-1 and TRBJ1-1; possibly TRBD1 for D (5 bases). V dropped 6 bases and J dropped 0 bases, with 17 bases sitting between them. The CDR3 has 16 residues. The germline gives CDR1 MNHNS, CDR2 SASEGT. CDR3: CASSRWGTSMNTEAFF. The CDR3 DNA is TGTGCCAGCAGCCGCTGGGGCACCTCCATGAACACTGAAGCTTTCTTT.

The CDR3 DNA reads TGTGCCAGCAGCTTGGCTGGGACAGTGAACACCGGGGAGCTGTTTTTT. Amino acid sequence: CASSLAGTVNTGELFF. This chain uses TRBV5-4 with TRBJ2-2; 7 nucleotides match TRBD1. J lost 1 base, V lost 0 bases, and 3 bases had no gene match. Germline assignment: CDR1 SGHNT and CDR2 YYREEE (reference sequence). The CDR3 spans 16 residues.